The 26 T cell receptor beta chains presented below share a single source sample, sequenced in a study of blood T cell repertoires in COVID-19. Libraries were prepared by immunoSEQ multiplex PCR; TCRdb keeps only in-frame clonotypes and omits some of them. The sample records 150,000 to 200,000 clones, about 81% being singletons. The sequenced sample consisted of peripheral blood. Receptors originate from a woman aged 80 or older with COVID-19, enrolled during active disease.

The gene calls are TRBV2 and TRBJ1-1; unclear D gene. The CDR3 length is 11 residues. CDR1 is SNHLY and CDR2 is FYNNEI in the germline V gene. V gave up 6 bases and J gave up 4 bases, with 6 bases separating them. The CDR3 sequence is CASSPTTEAFF. Written as DNA, the CDR3 is TGTGCCAGCAGCCCTACCACTGAAGCTTTCTTT.

V usage is TRBV19 and J usage is TRBJ1-1; tentative D call: TRBD1 (6 bases). The CDR3 sequence is 14 residues long. Between the trimmed V and J ends, which lost 3 bases and 0 bases, there was a span of 8 bases. Germline-derived CDR1 and CDR2 are LNHDA and SQIVND (reference sequence). Here the CDR3 reads CASSIGQMNTEAFF. CDR3 nucleotide sequence: TGTGCCAGTAGTATCGGACAGATGAACACTGAAGCTTTCTTT. The full variable domain, completed using reference TRBV19 and TRBJ1-1, is DGGITQSPKYLFRKEGQNVTLSCEQNLNHDAMYWYRQDPGQGLRLIYYSQIVNDFQKGDIAEGYSVSREKKESFPLTVTSAQKNPTAFYLCASSIGQMNTEAFFGQGTRLTVV.

This chain connects TRBV23-1 to TRBJ1-6; D not certain. TRBV23-1 is reported as an ORF; its role is uncertain. The V gene lost 2 bases and the J gene lost 8 bases, with 13 bases spanning the gap. The CDR3 has 15 residues. CDR3 region: CASSQNEGRYSPLHF. In DNA, the CDR3 is TGCGCCAGCAGTCAAAATGAGGGAAGGTATTCACCCCTCCACTTT.

The V gene is TRBV4-3, the J gene TRBJ1-2; 7 bases fit TRBD1. CDR3 size: 15 residues. Germline CDR1 reads LGHNA; CDR2 reads YSLEER. The V and J ends lost 2 bases and 4 bases, in that order; junction bases with no gene match: 7. CDR3 region: CASSQSAGTAYGYTF. The DNA of the CDR3 is TGCGCCAGCAGCCAATCCGCCGGGACAGCCTATGGCTACACCTTC.

V gene TRBV19 combines with J gene TRBJ2-1, with a possible D match to TRBD2 (5 bases). Germline values: CDR1 LNHDA, CDR2 SQIVND (reference sequence). The CDR3 runs 13 residues. Trimming pared 0 bases from V and 9 bases from J, leaving 9 bases between. CDR3 sequence reads: CASSIDRESEQFF. CDR3 sequence (DNA): TGTGCCAGTAGTATAGATCGGGAAAGTGAGCAGTTCTTC.

J is TRBJ2-1 and V is TRBV5-1; tentative D call: TRBD1 (5 bases). Germline V gives CDR1 SGHRS, CDR2 YFSETQ. The CDR3 loop spans 15 amino acids. V shed 4 bases and J shed 1 base, with 12 bases lying between them. CDR3 bases: TGCGCCAGCAGCATCACAGGCGAATCCTACAATGAGCAGTTCTTC. Amino acid sequence: CASSITGESYNEQFF.

This chain uses TRBV18 with TRBJ1-6, with TRBD1 as a possible D gene (6 bases). The length of the CDR3 is 14 residues. Germline assignment: CDR1 KGHSH and CDR2 LQKENI. The V end was cut by 3 bases, the J end by 17 bases, with 20 bases between. The DNA of the CDR3 is TGTGCCAGCTCACCGACAGGCCTCGCGAACTCGGTCCACTTT. It yields the protein CASSPTGLANSVHF.

The rearrangement links TRBV28 to TRBJ2-7, with 9 bases identical to TRBD2. Unmatched junction bases numbered 7, after V lost 2 bases and J lost 5 bases. The germline V gene has CDR1 MDHEN and CDR2 SYDVKM. This CDR3 is built from 15 residues. This chain's CDR3 is CASSLAGGDKNEQYF. CDR3 bases: TGTGCCAGCAGTTTAGCGGGGGGGGACAAAAACGAGCAGTACTTC. Variable domain in full (rest from reference TRBV28 and TRBJ2-7): DVKVTQSSRYLVKRTGEKVFLECVQDMDHENMFWYRQDPGLGLRLIYFSYDVKMKEKGDIPEGYSVSREKKERFSLILESASTNQTSMYLCASSLAGGDKNEQYFGPGTRLTVT.

The DNA of the CDR3 is TGTGCCAGCAGTTTAACAGGGAACACTGAAGCTTTCTTT. Translated: CASSLTGNTEAFF. The genes are TRBV12-3 or TRBV12-4 and TRBJ1-1; TRBD1 might be the D (5 bases). CDR3 length: 13 residues. The V gene lost 2 bases and the J gene lost 1 base, with 5 bases spanning the gap.

The sample holds one count of this clone. This chain links TRBV5-1 with TRBJ2-1; 9 bases map to TRBD1. Germline V gene data show CDR1 as SGHRS and CDR2 as YFSETQ. The length of the CDR3 is 15 residues. With 5 bases clipped from V and 3 bases from J, the junction kept 6 bases outside the gene matches. The CDR3 nucleotides read TGCGCCAGCAGTATACAGGGGGCAAGCTACAATGAGCAGTTCTTC. Its protein is CASSIQGASYNEQFF.

V is TRBV2 and J is TRBJ2-6, with D possibly being TRBD2 (5 bases). The length of the CDR3 is 15 residues. The germline gives CDR1 SNHLY, CDR2 FYNNEI. Trimming took 4 bases from V and 0 from J, leaving 7 bases between them. The CDR3 nucleotides read TGTGCCAGCAGTGTCCGGGGCTCTGGGGCCAACGTCCTGACTTTC. This encodes CASSVRGSGANVLTF.

The V and J genes are TRBV6-1 and TRBJ1-5; no clear D. The CDR3 totals 16 residues. Deletions cut 0 bases from V and 2 bases from J, with 11 bases between. Germline V gene lookup returns CDR1 MNHNS and CDR2 SASEGT. The CDR3 coding sequence is TGTGCCAGCAGTGAAGCGGAGGGTTATCGCAATCAGCCCCAGCATTTT. It translates to CASSEAEGYRNQPQHF.

This chain joins TRBV20-1 and TRBJ2-1, with D hard to call. The CDR3 sequence is 10 residues long. The germline V gene has CDR1 DFQATT and CDR2 SNEGSKA (reference sequence). Trimming left V 3 bases short and J 8 bases short, with 5 bases between. This CDR3 is CSASLDEQFF. For the CDR3, the DNA is TGCAGTGCTAGTCTCGATGAGCAGTTCTTC.

There are a few counts of this clone. The V call is TRBV7-6, the J call TRBJ1-2; no reliable D call. Germline V CDR1 and CDR2: SGHVS, FNYEAQ. The CDR3 spans 12 residues. V lost 1 base and J 4 bases, leaving 4 bases between the germline ends. The DNA of the CDR3 is TGTGCCAGCAGCTTAGACAGCTATGGCTACACCTTC. Translated, it gives CASSLDSYGYTF.

V and J are TRBV7-9 and TRBJ2-7; TRBD2 aligns across 11 bases. The ends lost 7 bases at V and 0 bases at J; junction bases unmatched: 8. The CDR3 length is 16 residues. Germline loops: CDR1 SEHNR, CDR2 FQNEAQ (reference sequence). The CDR3 spells CASTLPTSGSSYEQYF. CDR3 bases: TGTGCCAGCACCCTACCCACTAGCGGGAGCTCCTACGAGCAGTACTTC.

The V and J genes are TRBV5-5 and TRBJ2-5; TRBD2 is a possible D gene (5 bases). CDR3 length: 14 residues. Between the trimmed V and J ends, which lost 2 bases and 3 bases, there was a span of 11 bases. Germline V gene lookup returns CDR1 SGHKS and CDR2 YYEKEE (reference sequence). The DNA for the CDR3 is TGTGCCAGCAGCTTAGGAGGAAATGAAGAGACCCAGTACTTC. This gives the protein CASSLGGNEETQYF.

This clone was seen just once. The rearrangement joins TRBV28 to TRBJ2-7; tentative D call: TRBD1 (6 bases). The V end lost 7 bases, the J end lost 3 bases, and 16 bases lay between the germline ends. CDR1 is MDHEN, CDR2 SYDVKM, per germline. The CDR3 is 14 amino acids. CDR3 nucleotides: TGTGCCAGCACCCAGACAGGACGGTTCTACGAGCAGTACTTC. This translates into CASTQTGRFYEQYF. The whole variable domain, filled in from reference TRBV28 and TRBJ2-7, reads DVKVTQSSRYLVKRTGEKVFLECVQDMDHENMFWYRQDPGLGLRLIYFSYDVKMKEKGDIPEGYSVSREKKERFSLILESASTNQTSMYLCASTQTGRFYEQYFGPGTRLTVT.

The chain carries TRBV29-1 and TRBJ2-7; maybe TRBD1 (5 bases). This CDR3 spans 13 amino acids. CDR1 and CDR2 (germline): SQVTM, ANQGSEA. Trimming took off 7 bases at V and 5 bases at J, with 18 bases between the two ends. The DNA for the CDR3 is TGCAGCGGCGCAGGGTTCGGTAAGAACGAGCAGTACTTC. This gives the protein CSGAGFGKNEQYF.

This clone appeared once. This sequence joins TRBV27 and TRBJ2-1; D might be TRBD2 (5 bases). The CDR3 extends over 14 amino acids. Germline values: CDR1 MNHEY, CDR2 SMNVEV (reference sequence). V lost 7 bases to trimming and J lost 2 bases, with 12 bases between them. CDR3 nucleotide sequence: TGTGCCAGCAAAAACCTCGGGGCCTACAATGAGCAGTTCTTC. Translation: CASKNLGAYNEQFF.

The chain combines TRBV28 with TRBJ1-4; 7 nucleotides agree with TRBD1. Trimming cost V 5 bases and J 6 bases; bases outside gene matches: 9. Per germline, CDR1 MDHEN and CDR2 SYDVKM. The CDR3 consists of 15 residues. CDR3 nucleotide sequence: TGTGCCAGCAGTGCGACAGGGTTAGGAGATGAAAAACTGTTTTTT. Encoded protein: CASSATGLGDEKLFF. Full variable domain (missing parts from reference TRBV28 and TRBJ1-4): DVKVTQSSRYLVKRTGEKVFLECVQDMDHENMFWYRQDPGLGLRLIYFSYDVKMKEKGDIPEGYSVSREKKERFSLILESASTNQTSMYLCASSATGLGDEKLFFGSGTQLSVL.

V and J are TRBV18 and TRBJ1-4; TRBD1 might be the D (6 bases). Per germline, CDR1 KGHSH and CDR2 LQKENI. V lost 3 bases and J lost 6, with 17 bases in between. CDR3 length equals 16 residues. The chain's CDR3 is CASSPAPTGRHEKLFF. CDR3 in DNA: TGTGCCAGCTCACCGGCACCCACAGGGCGACATGAAAAACTGTTTTTT.

The V call is TRBV24-1, the J call TRBJ2-2; 13 positions agree with TRBD2. This CDR3 comprises 18 residues. The germline gives CDR1 KGHDR, CDR2 SFDVKD. The V segment lost 3 bases and the J segment 6 bases; nucleotides outside the gene matches: 9. The CDR3 loop reads CATSDPGLAGASSGELFF. DNA for the CDR3: TGTGCCACCAGTGATCCAGGACTAGCGGGAGCGTCTTCCGGGGAGCTGTTTTTT.

The chain carries TRBV18 and TRBJ2-1; 8 bases align to TRBD1. Losses at the gene ends were 6 bases for V and 4 bases for J; bases not matched to a gene: 5. CDR1 is KGHSH and CDR2 is LQKENI in the germline V gene. CDR3 length: 14 amino acids. In DNA, the CDR3 is TGTGCCAGCTCCCCGGGACAGGCGTACAATGAGCAGTTCTTC. This gives the protein CASSPGQAYNEQFF. The full variable domain, its missing parts supplied by reference TRBV18 and TRBJ2-1, is NAGVMQNPRHLVRRRGQEARLRCSPMKGHSHVYWYRQLPEEGLKFMVYLQKENIIDESGMPKERFSAEFPKEGPSILRIQQVVRGDSAAYFCASSPGQAYNEQFFGPGTRLTVL.

The gene calls are TRBV3-1 (or the pseudogene TRBV3-2) and TRBJ1-1; D perhaps matches TRBD1 (6 bases). V was clipped by 4 bases and J by 1 base, with 10 bases between them. From germline, CDR1 is LGHDT and CDR2 YNNKEL (reference sequence). The CDR3 has 14 residues. CDR3 loop: CASSRTGRNTEAFF. In DNA form, the CDR3 reads TGTGCCAGCAGCCGAACAGGGAGGAACACTGAAGCTTTCTTT.

This rearrangement joins TRBV5-1 to TRBJ2-2; D not certain. Germline V gene lookup returns CDR1 SGHRS and CDR2 YFSETQ. The CDR3 consists of 16 residues. Between the trimmed V and J ends, which lost 0 bases and 0 bases, there was a span of 9 bases. Here the CDR3 DNA reads TGCGCCAGCAGCTTGGCTCTAGACGCGAACACCGGGGAGCTGTTTTTT. Amino acid sequence: CASSLALDANTGELFF.

The chain couples TRBV18 to TRBJ2-2, with 7 bases identical to TRBD1. J lost 3 bases, V lost 3 bases, and 1 base had no gene match. The germline gives CDR1 KGHSH, CDR2 LQKENI. The CDR3 totals 14 residues. The CDR3 DNA is TGTGCCAGCTCACCCGGGACAGACACCGGGGAGCTGTTTTTT. This encodes CASSPGTDTGELFF.